These T cell receptor beta chains were read from a single sample in a study of cytomegalovirus exposure and HLA in healthy donors. The repertoire was sequenced with immunoSEQ multiplex PCR; TCRdb's copy has only in-frame clones and lacks some. Counted here are about 78,000 clones, 65% to 80% occurring once; the ten biggest clones make up roughly 10%. What was sequenced was PBMCs. The origin of the receptors is a middle-aged woman in good health and CMV-seropositive. The CDR3 runs from the conserved cysteine through the conserved F or W. D genes are given only for firm matches. Size tells how often a clone was seen (once, few, many) or the class of an expanded clone, and some rows leave it out.

TRBJ2-1	TRBV7-9	-	-	CASSLARQGLGNNEQFF	TGTGCCAGCAGCTTAGCGCGTCAGGGATTGGGTAACAATGAGCAGTTCTTC
TRBJ2-2	TRBV5-1	few	-	CASSLWTGYDTGELFF	TGCGCCAGCAGCTTGTGGACGGGATATGACACCGGGGAGCTGTTTTTT
TRBJ1-5	TRBV28	few	-	CASVNSLYQPQHF	TGTGCCAGCGTGAACAGCCTGTATCAGCCCCAGCATTTT
TRBJ1-5	TRBV6-1	-	-	CASNPTGSNQPQHF	TGTGCCAGCAATCCGACAGGCAGCAATCAGCCCCAGCATTTT
TRBJ2-1	TRBV7-6	-	-	CASSLYGGASAENNEQFF	TGTGCCAGCAGCTTATACGGAGGAGCTAGCGCGGAAAACAATGAGCAGTTCTTC
TRBJ2-1	TRBV19	-	TRBD1	CASHLGQDPTGQFF	TGTGCCAGTCATTTAGGACAGGACCCCACGGGGCAGTTCTTC
TRBJ1-2	TRBV5-4	many	-	CASSFSGESGGYTF	TGTGCCAGCAGCTTTTCAGGGGAATCCGGTGGCTACACCTTC
TRBJ2-7	TRBV29-1	-	-	CSALRAYEQYF	TGCAGCGCCCTACGCGCCTACGAGCAGTACTTC
TRBJ1-1	TRBV5-1	-	-	CASTEWGGMNTEAFF	TGCGCCAGCACTGAGTGGGGCGGAATGAACACTGAAGCTTTCTTT
TRBJ1-5	TRBV18	-	-	CASSQSQNQPQHF	TGTGCCAGCTCACAGAGCCAAAATCAGCCCCAGCATTTT
TRBJ1-2	TRBV30	-	-	CAWAPGTYGYTF	TGTGCCTGGGCTCCCGGGACTTATGGCTACACCTTC
TRBJ1-1	TRBV6-5	-	-	CASSYLRTAANTEAFF	TGTGCCAGCAGTTACTTAAGGACTGCTGCGAACACTGAAGCTTTCTTT
TRBJ1-2	TRBV5-1	-	TRBD1	CASSSGTAVGGGYTF	TGCGCCAGCAGCTCAGGGACAGCCGTCGGGGGTGGCTACACCTTC
TRBJ2-1	TRBV5-1	-	TRBD2	CASSFGLAGEGQFF	TGCGCCAGCAGCTTTGGACTAGCGGGAGAAGGGCAGTTCTTC
TRBJ2-2	TRBV5-1	-	TRBD1	CASSWGRDSPANTGELFF	TGCGCCAGCAGCTGGGGCCGGGACAGCCCAGCGAACACCGGGGAGCTGTTTTTT
TRBJ2-7	TRBV27	-	-	CASSQSTPGLGAYEQYF	TGTGCCAGCAGTCAAAGCACTCCGGGACTGGGGGCCTACGAGCAGTACTTC
TRBJ1-2	TRBV7-9	-	TRBD1	CASRQGQGDYGYTF	TGTGCCAGCAGGCAGGGACAGGGGGACTATGGCTACACCTTC
TRBJ2-3	TRBV4-1	once	-	CASSSGALLTDTQYF	TGCGCCAGCAGCTCAGGGGCTCTCCTCACAGATACGCAGTATTTT
TRBJ2-5	TRBV7-9	-	TRBD1	CASSSTDRGQETQYF	TGTGCCAGCAGCTCGACGGACAGGGGACAAGAGACCCAGTACTTC
TRBJ1-2	TRBV5-6	-	-	CASRRGSGGYTF	TGTGCCAGCAGAAGGGGGTCGGGAGGCTACACCTTC
TRBJ1-5	TRBV7-9	-	TRBD1	CASSLAGQGLSNQPQHF	TGTGCCAGCAGCTTAGCGGGACAGGGACTTAGCAATCAGCCCCAGCATTTT
TRBJ2-5	TRBV6-1	-	TRBD1	CASSVEDLPGQQYF	TGTGCCAGCAGTGTCGAGGACTTACCGGGACAGCAGTACTTC
TRBJ1-3	TRBV2	-	-	CASSGSQVGNTIYF	TGTGCCAGCAGTGGCTCTCAGGTTGGAAACACCATATATTTT
TRBJ2-5	TRBV5-5	-	-	CATSSGLRWQETQYF	TGTGCCACCTCTTCAGGGCTACGGTGGCAAGAGACCCAGTACTTC